This section outlines one T cell receptor beta chain sequence together with its context. No antigen is known for it. Donors in the study were healthy people who gave bone marrow. The data originate from a study of cytomegalovirus exposure and HLA in healthy donors. General observations from the study: Relative to equally common others, HLA-associated TCR beta chains showed greater clonal expansion in a later analysis. Most TCR sequences were rare, but some public TCRs occurred in many donors. CMV serostatus was the sole immune exposure data available.

The PCR employed 60 Vbeta primers together with 13 Jbeta primers. Libraries were prepared by immunoSEQ multiplex PCR; TCRdb keeps only in-frame clonotypes and omits some of them. The table lists 130,000 to 150,000 clones. This CDR3 has 15 amino acids. V gave up 1 base and J gave up 0 bases; unmatched junction bases: 1. CDR1 is SGHAT and CDR2 is FQNNGV in the germline V gene. The sequenced material came from PBMCs. V is TRBV11-2 and J is TRBJ1-2; the match to TRBD1 covers 8 bases. The origin of this receptor is a man between 35 and 55 years old in good health and CMV-seronegative. The CDR3 here is CASSLAGGPNYGYTF. CDR3 in DNA: TGTGCCAGCAGCTTAGCAGGGGGCCCTAACTATGGCTACACCTTC.